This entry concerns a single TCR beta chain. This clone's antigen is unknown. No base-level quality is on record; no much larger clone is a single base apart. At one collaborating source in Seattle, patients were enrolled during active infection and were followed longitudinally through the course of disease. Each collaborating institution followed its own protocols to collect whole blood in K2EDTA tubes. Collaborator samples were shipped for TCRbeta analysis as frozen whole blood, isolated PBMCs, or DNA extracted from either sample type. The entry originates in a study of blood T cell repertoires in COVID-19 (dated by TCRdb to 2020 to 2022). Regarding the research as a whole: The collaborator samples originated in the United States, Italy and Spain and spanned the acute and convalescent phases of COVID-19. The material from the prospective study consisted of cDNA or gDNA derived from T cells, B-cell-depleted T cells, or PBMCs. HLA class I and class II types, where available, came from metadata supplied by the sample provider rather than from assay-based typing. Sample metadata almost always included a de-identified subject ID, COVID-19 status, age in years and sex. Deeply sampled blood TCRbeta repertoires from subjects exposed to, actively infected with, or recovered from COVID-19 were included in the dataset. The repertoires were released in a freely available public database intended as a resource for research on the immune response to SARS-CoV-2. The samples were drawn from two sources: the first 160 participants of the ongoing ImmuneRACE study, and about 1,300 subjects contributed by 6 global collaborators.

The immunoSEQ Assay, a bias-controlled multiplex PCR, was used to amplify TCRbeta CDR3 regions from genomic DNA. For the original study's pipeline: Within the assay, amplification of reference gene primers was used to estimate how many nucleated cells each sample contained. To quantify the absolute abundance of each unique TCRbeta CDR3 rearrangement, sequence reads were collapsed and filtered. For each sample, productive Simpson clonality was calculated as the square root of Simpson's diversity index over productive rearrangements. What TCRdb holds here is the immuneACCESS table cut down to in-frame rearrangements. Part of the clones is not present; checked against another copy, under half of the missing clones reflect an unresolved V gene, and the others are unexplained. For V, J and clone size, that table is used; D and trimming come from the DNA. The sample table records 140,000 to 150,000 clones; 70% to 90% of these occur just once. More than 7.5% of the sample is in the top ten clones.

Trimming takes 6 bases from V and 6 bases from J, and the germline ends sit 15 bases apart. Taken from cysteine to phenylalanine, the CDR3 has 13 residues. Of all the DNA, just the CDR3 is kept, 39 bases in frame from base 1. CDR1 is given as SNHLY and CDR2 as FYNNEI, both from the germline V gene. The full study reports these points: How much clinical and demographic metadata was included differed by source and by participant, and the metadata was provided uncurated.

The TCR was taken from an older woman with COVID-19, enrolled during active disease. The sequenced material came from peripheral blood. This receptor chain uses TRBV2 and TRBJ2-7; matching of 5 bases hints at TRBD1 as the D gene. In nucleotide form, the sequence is TGTGCCAGCAGAGGAACACCAGGGCCCGAGCAGTACTTC. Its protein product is CASRGTPGPEQYF.